Detailed here is one T cell receptor (beta chain). The antigen remains unidentified. The CDR3 contains 14 residues. The V segment lost 3 bases and the J segment 7 bases; nucleotides outside the gene matches: 5. CDR1 is MGHDK and CDR2 is SYGVNS in the germline V gene. The data were taken from a study of OX40 agonist ivuxolimab in advanced cancers. Study background: Patients were infused with ivuxolimab every 2 weeks at 0.01 to 10 mg/kg.

The protocol was immunoSEQ multiplex PCR, while the TCRdb copy is restricted to in-frame clones and leaves out a portion. The sample lists about 40,000 clones; just under 85% were seen once. Findings and caveats of the study: At 0.1-3.0 mg/kg, partial responders had clonal expansion among the lowest observed. In a subset of nonresponders, normalized T-cell clonal expansion was also low.

The sample in question was CD4+ or CD8+ T cells sorted from blood, obtained in a trial of the OX40 agonist ivuxolimab. This chain uses TRBV25-1 with TRBJ2-2; 7 nucleotides align to TRBD1. This clonotype was obtained from an adult with an advanced solid tumor such as melanoma, head and neck, liver or kidney cancer. The CDR3, as DNA: TGTGCCAGCAGTGAGTCCCGACAGGGCGGGGAGCTGTTTTTT. The encoded protein is CASSESRQGGELFF.